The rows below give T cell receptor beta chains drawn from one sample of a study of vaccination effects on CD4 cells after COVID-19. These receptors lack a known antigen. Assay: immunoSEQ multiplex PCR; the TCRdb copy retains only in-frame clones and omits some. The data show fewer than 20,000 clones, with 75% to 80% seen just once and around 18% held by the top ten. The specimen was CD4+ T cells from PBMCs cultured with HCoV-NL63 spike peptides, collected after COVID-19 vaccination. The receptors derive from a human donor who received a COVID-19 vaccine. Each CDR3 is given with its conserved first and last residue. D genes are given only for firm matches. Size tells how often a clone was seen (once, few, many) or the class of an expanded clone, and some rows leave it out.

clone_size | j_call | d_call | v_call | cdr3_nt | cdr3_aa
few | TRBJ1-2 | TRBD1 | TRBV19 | TGTGCCAGTACCCTTGGACAGGGCCACTATGGCTACACCTTC | CASTLGQGHYGYTF
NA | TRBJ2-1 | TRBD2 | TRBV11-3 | TGTGCCAGCAGCCTCCGGGGGGGCAATGAGCAGTTCTTC | CASSLRGGNEQFF
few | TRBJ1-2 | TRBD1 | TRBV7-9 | TGTGCCAGCAGCCCTACAGGGGGGAGTAACTATGGCTACACCTTC | CASSPTGGSNYGYTF
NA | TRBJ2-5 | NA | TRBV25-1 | TGTGCCAGCAGTGTACCGGGGACGGAGACCCAGTACTTC | CASSVPGTETQYF
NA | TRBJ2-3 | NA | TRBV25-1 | TGTGCCAGCAGTGAAAGGAAAGGGTGGAGCACAGATACGCAGTATTTT | CASSERKGWSTDTQYF
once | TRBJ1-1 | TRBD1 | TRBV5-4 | TGTGCCAGCAGCTTGCAGGGGGCACTGAACACTGAAGCTTTCTTT | CASSLQGALNTEAFF
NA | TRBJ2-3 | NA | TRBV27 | TGTGCCAGCAGTTTACTGGGGGCAATAGATACGCAGTATTTT | CASSLLGAIDTQYF
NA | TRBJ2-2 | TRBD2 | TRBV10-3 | TGTGCCGTGCGGACTAGCGGGACTAACACCGGGGAGCTGTTTTTT | CAVRTSGTNTGELFF
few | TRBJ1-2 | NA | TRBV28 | TGTGCCAGCAGCCGGGCGAGCTACACCTTC | CASSRASYTF
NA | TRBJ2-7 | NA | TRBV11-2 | TGTGCCAGCAGCTTAGCCGGCAGGGGGGTTTACGAGCAGTACTTC | CASSLAGRGVYEQYF
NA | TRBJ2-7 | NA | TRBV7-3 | TGTGCCAGCAGCTTAACGGTTGGGGGCGACGAGCAGTACTTC | CASSLTVGGDEQYF
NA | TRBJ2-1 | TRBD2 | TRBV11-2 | TGTGCCAGCAGCTTAATCAGTTCGTTGGGCGGGAGCTACAATGAGCAGTTCTTC | CASSLISSLGGSYNEQFF
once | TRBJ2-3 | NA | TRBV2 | TGTGCCAGCACCACAGATACGCAGTATTTT | CASTTDTQYF
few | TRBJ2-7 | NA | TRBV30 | TGTGCCTGGAGTACCAGCGGTGAAGGCGAGCAGTACTTC | CAWSTSGEGEQYF
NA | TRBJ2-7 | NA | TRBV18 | TGTGCCAGCTCACCGGGACCGGGAGCCTACGAGCAGTACTTC | CASSPGPGAYEQYF
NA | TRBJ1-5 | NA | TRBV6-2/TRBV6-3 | TGTGCCAGCAGTTACGGAGGAAATATCAATCAGCCCCAGCATTTT | CASSYGGNINQPQHF
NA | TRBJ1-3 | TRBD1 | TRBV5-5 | TGTGCCAGCAGCCCCTTTGACAGGGGGCCTGGAAACACCATATATTTT | CASSPFDRGPGNTIYF
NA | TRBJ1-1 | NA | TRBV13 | TGTGCCAGCAGGGGACTGGGGGTTACTGAAGCTTTCTTT | CASRGLGVTEAFF
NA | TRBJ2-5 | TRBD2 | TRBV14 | TGTGCCAGCAGCCAAGAAGACTTAAGAGCGGGGGAGACCCAGTACTTC | CASSQEDLRAGETQYF
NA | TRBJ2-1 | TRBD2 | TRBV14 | TGTGCCAGCAGCCTCTTACTAGCGGGAATTTGGACACCCATGTCAGAGCAGTTCTTC | CASSLLLAGIWTPMSEQFF
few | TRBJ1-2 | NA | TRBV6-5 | TGTGCCAGCACCAGGAGGGGGATTGGCTACACCTTC | CASTRRGIGYTF
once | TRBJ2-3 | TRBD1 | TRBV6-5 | TGTGCCAGCCGGGACAGTTCGATCGATACGCAGTATTTT | CASRDSSIDTQYF
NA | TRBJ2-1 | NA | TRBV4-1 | TGCGCCAGCAGCCAAGACGCCGGCCTAGCCCGCCCGAACGGGGTCTTC | CASSQDAGLARPNGVF
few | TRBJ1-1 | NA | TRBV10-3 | TGTGCCATCAGTGATAAGGGAGGGAGGAACACTGAAGCTTTCTTT | CAISDKGGRNTEAFF
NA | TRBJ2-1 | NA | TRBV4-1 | TGCGCCAGCAGCCAAACGACGACTCCAGACACCTACAATGAGCAGTTCTTC | CASSQTTTPDTYNEQFF
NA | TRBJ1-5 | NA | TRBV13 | TGTGCCAGCAGCCCCGGGAGAGCTCCGAGTCAGCCCCAGCATTTT | CASSPGRAPSQPQHF
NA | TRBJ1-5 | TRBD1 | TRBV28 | TGTGCCAGCAGTTACACCCCGGGACAGGGGTTCAGGCAGCCCCAGCATTTT | CASSYTPGQGFRQPQHF
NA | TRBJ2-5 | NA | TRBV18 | TGTGCCAGCTCAAACGAGGAGACCCAGTACTTC | CASSNEETQYF
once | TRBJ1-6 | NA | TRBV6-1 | TGTGCCAGCAGTGAAGCGTCAGCCCCTAATTCACCCCTCCACTTT | CASSEASAPNSPLHF
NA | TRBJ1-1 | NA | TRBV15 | TGTGCCACCAGCAGAGCACGAGCGAACACTGAAGCTTTCTTT | CATSRARANTEAFF
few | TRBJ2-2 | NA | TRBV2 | TGTGCCAGCAAAGGAACAGCGGAGAACACCGGGGAGCTGTTTTTT | CASKGTAENTGELFF
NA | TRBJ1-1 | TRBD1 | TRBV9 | TGTGCCAGCAGCGGGGGACAGGGGAACACTGAAGCTTTCTTT | CASSGGQGNTEAFF
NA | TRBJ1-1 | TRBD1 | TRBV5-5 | TGTGCCAGCAGCTTTGGACAGGGCACTGAAGCTTTCTTT | CASSFGQGTEAFF
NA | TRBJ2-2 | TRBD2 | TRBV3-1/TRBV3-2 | TGTGCCAGCAGCCTTAAAGTGGCGGGGGCCGGGGAGCTGTTTTTT | CASSLKVAGAGELFF
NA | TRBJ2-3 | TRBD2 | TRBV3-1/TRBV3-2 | TGTGCCAGCAGCCAAGACACCGGACTAGCGGGGCGGACGCAGTATTTT | CASSQDTGLAGRTQYF
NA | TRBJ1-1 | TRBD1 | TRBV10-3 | TGTGCCCCCGGGTACTACGTGGGACAGTTGAACACTGAAGCTTTCTTT | CAPGYYVGQLNTEAFF
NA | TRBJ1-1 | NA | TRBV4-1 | TGCGCCAGCAGCCAAATTAGGACAGCCGCCCGTGAAGCTTTCTTT | CASSQIRTAAREAFF
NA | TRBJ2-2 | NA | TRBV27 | TGTGCCAGCAGTTTAAACGACGGAAAATGGGACACCGGGGAGCTGTTTTTT | CASSLNDGKWDTGELFF
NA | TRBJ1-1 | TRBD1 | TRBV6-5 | TGTGCCAGCAGCCGCAGGGGGCTCGAAGCTTTCTTT | CASSRRGLEAFF
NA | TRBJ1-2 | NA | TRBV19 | TGTGCCAGTACCCAGCGGGACGGGTACGGCTACACCTTC | CASTQRDGYGYTF
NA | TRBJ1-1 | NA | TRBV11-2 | TGTGCCAGCAGCTCGAATCGAGGGGGGGACACTGAAGCTTTCTTT | CASSSNRGGDTEAFF
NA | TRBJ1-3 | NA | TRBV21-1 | TGTGCCAGCATTAGGCCTTCAGAGTGTCGTGGGGGTAAGACTGGAAACACCATATATTTT | CASIRPSECRGGKTGNTIYF
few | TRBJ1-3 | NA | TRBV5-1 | TGCGCCAGCAGCTTGGCAGGAGGTGGAAACACCATATATTTT | CASSLAGGGNTIYF
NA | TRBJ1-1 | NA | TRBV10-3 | TGTGCCATCAGTGAGGACACCCTCATGAACACTGAAGCTTTCTTT | CAISEDTLMNTEAFF
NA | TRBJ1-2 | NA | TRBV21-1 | TGTGCCAGCAGCAAAGCGCTTTTAGGGGGGCGGGACTATGGCTACACCTTC | CASSKALLGGRDYGYTF
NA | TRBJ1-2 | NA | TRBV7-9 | TGTGCCAGCAGCCCTGGGACGGGAGGCTATGGCTACACCTTC | CASSPGTGGYGYTF